These 5 T cell receptor beta chains share one sample of origin, sequenced in a study of monozygotic twins with inflammatory bowel disease. TCRdb reworked the 5' RACE reads into one entry per CDR3 protein, no DNA. This sample contains a few hundred thousand distinct CDR3 sequences. Material: blood. All receptors come from a human donor with ulcerative colitis or Crohn's disease, or a healthy co-twin of an affected twin (not recorded which).

The chain combines TRBV4-1 with TRBJ2-3. Per germline, CDR1 MGHRA and CDR2 YSYEKL. The CDR3 has 15 residues. The CDR3 region is CASSPFDSGTDTQYF.

The genes are TRBV12-3 or TRBV12-4 and TRBJ1-2; TCRdb gives TRBD1 as the D gene, but with no DNA this cannot be confirmed. The CDR3 is 13 residues long. The CDR3: CASGQGSNYGYTF.

This chain links TRBV20-1 with TRBJ2-3. The CDR3 spans 14 residues. CDR1 is DFQATT and CDR2 is SNEGSKA in the germline V gene (reference sequence). Here the CDR3 reads CSARDLGFGDTQYF.

The chain is built from TRBV5-1 and TRBJ1-1; TCRdb designates TRBD1, a call that cannot be tested without DNA. CDR1 SGHRS and CDR2 YFSETQ come from the germline V gene. The CDR3 contains 16 residues. The CDR3 here is CASSLGTLSRDTEAFF.

The chain employs TRBV7-9 and TRBJ2-6. This CDR3 spans 16 amino acids. Germline CDR1 and CDR2: SEHNR and FQNEAQ (reference sequence). CDR3 loop: CASSSAYTSGANVLTF.